These T cell receptor beta chains were read from a single sample in a study of beta chain features in type 1 diabetes. Sequencing used immunoSEQ multiplex PCR; TCRdb keeps in-frame clones, though not all of them. The table lists around 310,000 clones, around an eighth of them singletons. Sequenced input: naive CD4+ T cells from blood. Every receptor here comes from a woman younger than 30 with type 1 diabetes. Each CDR3 is given with its conserved first and last residue. D genes are given only for firm matches. The listing skips clone size in some rows; elsewhere it reads once, few, many or a size class.

TRBJ2-3,-,-,TRBV10-3,CAISGDSDTQYF,TGTGCCATCAGTGGGGACTCAGATACGCAGTATTTT
TRBJ1-5,-,-,TRBV16,CASSQHHAGVSNQPQHF,TGTGCCAGCAGCCAACATCATGCGGGGGTTAGCAATCAGCCCCAGCATTTT
TRBJ2-1,-,few,TRBV14,CASRQGLGDNEQFF,TGTGCCAGCAGACAGGGCCTCGGTGACAATGAGCAGTTCTTC
TRBJ2-7,TRBD2,few,TRBV13,CASSLLGLEDYEQYF,TGTGCCAGCAGCTTACTGGGACTAGAGGATTACGAGCAGTACTTC
TRBJ2-3,TRBD2,few,TRBV5-1,CASSLSRLAGVQDTQYF,TGCGCCAGCAGCTTGTCACGACTAGCGGGAGTGCAAGATACGCAGTATTTT
TRBJ2-7,-,few,TRBV10-3,CAISDTGYEQYF,TGTGCCATCAGTGATACGGGGTACGAGCAGTACTTC
TRBJ2-2,-,-,TRBV29-1,CSVERRPPNTGELFF,TGCAGCGTTGAAAGGAGGCCCCCTAACACCGGGGAGCTGTTTTTT
TRBJ2-7,-,few,TRBV7-2,CASSLGGRGYEQYF,TGTGCCAGCAGCTTAGGAGGCAGGGGATACGAGCAGTACTTC
TRBJ2-7,TRBD1,-,TRBV5-1,CASSPQGAGEQYF,TGCGCCAGCAGCCCACAGGGGGCGGGGGAGCAGTACTTC
TRBJ1-1,-,-,TRBV7-3,CASSFQGNTEAFF,TGTGCCAGCAGCTTTCAGGGGAACACTGAAGCTTTCTTT
TRBJ2-1,TRBD2,-,TRBV11-3,CASSRGLAGGKYNEQFF,TGTGCCAGCAGCCGGGGACTAGCGGGAGGCAAATACAATGAGCAGTTCTTC
TRBJ2-5,TRBD2,few,TRBV9,CASSAYGLAGETQYF,TGTGCCAGCAGCGCATACGGACTAGCGGGAGAGACCCAGTACTTC
TRBJ2-3,TRBD2,-,TRBV2,CASSPGLASPDTQYF,TGTGCCAGCAGCCCGGGACTAGCGTCCCCAGATACGCAGTATTTT
TRBJ2-7,TRBD2,-,TRBV28,CASTQLAGGLYEQYF,TGTGCCAGCACCCAACTAGCGGGAGGGCTCTACGAGCAGTACTTC
TRBJ2-2,TRBD1,few,TRBV5-4,CASSLQGARTGELFF,TGTGCCAGCAGCCTACAGGGGGCGCGTACCGGGGAGCTGTTTTTT
TRBJ1-2,-,-,TRBV30,CAWKATGLSSYGYTF,TGTGCCTGGAAAGCAACAGGGCTTTCGAGCTATGGCTACACCTTC
TRBJ1-2,-,few,TRBV19,CASSLAETNYGYTF,TGTGCCAGTAGTCTGGCAGAAACTAACTATGGCTACACCTTC
TRBJ2-2,-,few,TRBV29-1,CSVAPNRGSGTGELFF,TGCAGCGTTGCCCCTAATAGGGGGTCTGGGACCGGGGAGCTGTTTTTT
TRBJ2-1,-,few,TRBV2,CASRWGTTLRNEQFF,TGTGCCAGCCGATGGGGGACAACCTTAAGAAATGAGCAGTTCTTC
TRBJ2-3,TRBD2,few,TRBV5-4,CASSLGGSGSTDTQYF,TGTGCCAGCAGCTTGGGTGGTAGCGGGAGCACAGATACGCAGTATTTT
TRBJ1-1,-,-,TRBV5-1,CASSGSSPVPNTEAFF,TGCGCCAGCAGCGGTTCAAGTCCAGTTCCGAACACTGAAGCTTTCTTT
TRBJ2-3,-,many,TRBV23-1,CASSQSGWGPDTQYF,TGCGCCAGCAGTCAATCCGGCTGGGGCCCTGATACGCAGTATTTT
TRBJ1-2,-,-,TRBV28,CASTLDPTGNYGYTF,TGTGCCAGCACCCTCGACCCCACAGGGAACTATGGCTACACCTTC
TRBJ2-7,TRBD2,-,TRBV2,CASRGTSGPYEQYF,TGTGCCAGCAGGGGGACTAGCGGACCCTACGAGCAGTACTTC
TRBJ1-2,TRBD1,-,TRBV2,CASRRQGNPYGYTF,TGTGCCAGCAGGCGACAGGGGAACCCCTATGGCTACACCTTC
TRBJ1-1,-,-,TRBV7-9,CASSLKGPDSTEAFF,TGTGCCAGCAGCCTAAAGGGCCCGGACAGTACTGAAGCTTTCTTT
TRBJ2-7,TRBD2,-,TRBV28,CASSSSPGLVGDEQYF,TGTGCCAGCAGTTCCAGCCCCGGACTAGTGGGCGACGAGCAGTACTTC
TRBJ2-3,-,few,TRBV29-1,CSQNRVGTDTQYF,TGCAGCCAAAACAGGGTCGGCACAGATACGCAGTATTTT
TRBJ1-5,-,-,TRBV7-8,CASSLVGGNQPQHF,TGTGCCAGCAGCTTAGTAGGGGGAAATCAGCCCCAGCATTTT
TRBJ1-3,-,-,TRBV14,CASRLDSYSGNTIYF,TGTGCCAGCAGGCTAGACAGCTACTCTGGAAACACCATATATTTT
TRBJ2-6,-,-,TRBV7-2,CASSLMSLAPGANVLTF,TGTGCCAGCAGCTTAATGTCCCTGGCCCCAGGGGCCAACGTCCTGACTTTC
TRBJ2-7,-,-,TRBV6-5,CASSFSNPVYEQYF,TGTGCCAGCAGTTTCTCAAATCCGGTCTACGAGCAGTACTTC
TRBJ2-1,TRBD2,few,TRBV4-1,CASSQAWTSDYNEQFF,TGCGCCAGCAGCCAAGCCTGGACTAGCGACTACAATGAGCAGTTCTTC
TRBJ2-1,TRBD2,-,TRBV9,CASSLGLAAYNEQFF,TGTGCCAGCAGCCTAGGACTAGCAGCCTACAATGAGCAGTTCTTC
TRBJ1-3,-,few,TRBV25-1,CASSEDRNELTGNTIYF,TGTGCCAGCAGTGAAGACAGGAACGAGCTTACTGGAAACACCATATATTTT
TRBJ1-1,-,-,TRBV7-9,CASSPSGANTEAFF,TGTGCCAGCAGCCCCAGTGGGGCGAACACTGAAGCTTTCTTT
TRBJ2-1,TRBD1,few,TRBV7-2,CASSLREIRGREQFF,TGTGCCAGCAGCCTAAGAGAGATCAGGGGGCGGGAGCAGTTCTTC
TRBJ2-1,-,-,TRBV7-3,CASSLSGPEQFF,TGTGCCAGCAGCTTATCTGGGCCTGAGCAGTTCTTC
TRBJ2-1,-,-,TRBV2,CASTEDWTNEQFF,TGTGCCAGCACCGAGGACTGGACCAATGAGCAGTTCTTC
TRBJ2-1,-,-,TRBV5-1,CASSEGEVNEQFF,TGCGCCAGCAGCGAGGGAGAGGTCAATGAGCAGTTCTTC
TRBJ2-1,TRBD2,-,TRBV4-1,CASSQEDGRVRSYNEQFF,TGCGCCAGCAGCCAAGAAGACGGGAGGGTGCGCTCCTACAATGAGCAGTTCTTC
TRBJ2-5,TRBD2,few,TRBV9,CASSVGLAVTQETQYF,TGTGCCAGCAGCGTCGGACTAGCGGTGACCCAAGAGACCCAGTACTTC
TRBJ2-1,-,-,TRBV9,CASSARPQADEQFF,TGTGCCAGCAGCGCCCGGCCACAGGCGGATGAGCAGTTCTTC
TRBJ2-3,-,-,TRBV19,CASSTPGAQYF,TGTGCCAGTAGTACCCCAGGGGCACAGTATTTT
TRBJ2-3,-,few,TRBV10-3,CAISELRTDTQYF,TGTGCCATCAGCGAGCTTCGCACAGATACGCAGTATTTT
TRBJ1-1,-,few,TRBV5-1,CASSLIFRGKIRNTEAFF,TGCGCCAGCAGCTTGATTTTCCGGGGGAAGATACGGAACACTGAAGCTTTCTTT
TRBJ1-5,TRBD1,-,TRBV27,CASSLTGGGLEQPQHF,TGTGCCAGCAGTCTAACAGGGGGCGGGCTTGAACAGCCCCAGCATTTT
TRBJ2-1,-,few,TRBV6-5,CASGTPWSEQFF,TGTGCCAGCGGGACACCTTGGAGTGAGCAGTTCTTC
TRBJ2-7,TRBD2,few,TRBV28,CASTSGGISYEQYF,TGTGCCAGCACTAGCGGGGGGATCTCCTACGAGCAGTACTTC
TRBJ2-5,TRBD2,few,TRBV7-2,CASSLGTSGRAQETQYF,TGTGCCAGCAGCTTAGGAACTAGCGGGAGGGCCCAAGAGACCCAGTACTTC
TRBJ2-1,TRBD2,once,TRBV4-2,CASSQGGTSGRTEQFF,TGTGCCAGCAGCCAAGGGGGGACTAGCGGGAGAACTGAGCAGTTCTTC
TRBJ1-2,-,few,TRBV16,CASSRARTDYGYTF,TGTGCCAGCAGCCGCGCCCGCACCGACTATGGCTACACCTTC
TRBJ1-1,-,-,TRBV27,CASSLPGDTEAFF,TGTGCCAGCAGTTTACCAGGGGACACTGAAGCTTTCTTT
TRBJ2-7,-,few,TRBV28,CASSQQTRAAEEQYF,TGTGCCAGCAGTCAGCAGACCCGAGCGGCGGAAGAGCAGTACTTC
TRBJ2-7,-,-,TRBV15,CATSREGDLQYF,TGTGCCACCAGCAGAGAAGGGGATTTGCAGTACTTC
TRBJ2-3,-,-,TRBV5-4,CASSAAQSSTQYF,TGTGCCAGCAGCGCGGCGCAGTCTTCTACGCAGTATTTT